A single sample is the source of the 14 T cell receptor beta chains below, sequenced in a study of T cells in Graves' hyperthyroidism and ophthalmopathy. TCR beta CDR3 regions were amplified from RNA. Carried out on the TCR CDR3, a first-round RT-PCR used the HTBI primer set. One entry per CDR3 protein, called by TCRdb with MiXCR from the multiplex PCR reads. The table records hundreds of thousands of distinct CDR3 sequences, approximately 15% of them present only once. Sample: blood. Receptors originate from a woman aged 30 to 39 with Graves' hyperthyroidism that later progressed to Graves' ophthalmopathy.

To note about this clonotype: This may come from a read error, since a much larger clone is one base off. The rearrangement links TRBV6-5 to TRBJ1-1; D is perhaps TRBD1 (6 bases). The CDR3 is 15 amino acids. The germline V and J ends were trimmed by 5 bases and 6 bases, with 19 bases remaining between them. The germline V gene has CDR1 MNHEY and CDR2 SVGAGI. The CDR3 nucleotides read TGTGCCAGCAGTCACGGACAGCAACTTATATCTGAAGCTTTCTTT. Its translation is CASSHGQQLISEAFF.

This clonotype has a count of ten or more. J is TRBJ1-5 and V is TRBV3-1; 8 positions agree with TRBD1. This CDR3 contains 14 residues. V shed 2 bases and J 7 bases; nucleotides not matched to a gene: 4. Per the germline V gene, CDR1 is LGHDT and CDR2 is YNNKEL (reference sequence). Here the CDR3 DNA reads TGTGCCAGCAGCCAAAACGACAGGGGCCAGCCCCAGCATTTT. Translating it yields CASSQNDRGQPQHF. Looking up the rest from reference TRBV3-1 and TRBJ1-5 gives the full variable domain: DTAVSQTPKYLVTQMGNDKSIKCEQNLGHDTMYWYKQDSKKFLKIMFSYNNKELIINETVPNRFSPKSPDKAHLNLHINSLELGDSAVYFCASSQNDRGQPQHFGDGTRLSIL.

This clonotype was seen repeatedly, ten times or more. The chain links TRBV24-1 to TRBJ2-5, with TRBD1 as a possible D gene (6 bases). Germline V gene lookup returns CDR1 KGHDR and CDR2 SFDVKD. Between the trimmed V and J ends, which lost 5 bases and 0 bases, there was a span of 9 bases. This CDR3 spans 14 amino acids. The DNA of the CDR3 is TGTGCCACCAGTGGTAGGGGGTACCAAGAGACCCAGTACTTC. This translates into CATSGRGYQETQYF.

This sequence joins TRBV18 and TRBJ2-3; D gene ambiguous. This CDR3 is built from 11 residues. The V end was cut by 6 bases, the J end by 4 bases, with 5 bases between. From germline, CDR1 is KGHSH and CDR2 LQKENI. The CDR3 loop reads CASSDADTQYF. In DNA form, the CDR3 reads TGTGCCAGCTCGGATGCAGATACGCAGTATTTT.

The chain links TRBV10-3 to TRBJ1-6, with TRBD1 matching over 7 bases. There are 12 residues in the CDR3. Germline loops: CDR1 ENHRY, CDR2 SYGVKD. The J segment lost 8 bases and the V segment lost 8 bases, leaving 3 bases of the junction unmatched. CDR3 amino acids: CAIATGDSPLHF. Written as DNA, the CDR3 is TGTGCCATCGCAACAGGGGATTCACCCCTCCACTTT.

This clonotype was counted only a few times. The V call is TRBV7-9, the J call TRBJ2-1; 10 positions match TRBD2. The ends lost 4 bases at V and 5 bases at J; junction bases unmatched: 8. The CDR3 runs 16 residues. Looked up from germline, CDR1 is SEHNR and CDR2 is FQNEAQ (reference sequence). This CDR3 is CASSSPDLAGDNEQFF. In DNA, the CDR3 is TGTGCCAGCAGCTCCCCAGACCTAGCGGGAGACAATGAGCAGTTCTTC.

This clonotype was observed many times. J is TRBJ2-1 and V is TRBV6-2 or TRBV6-3, with D unresolved. The CDR3 runs 16 residues. V was cut by 4 bases and J by 0 bases, with 13 bases left in between. The germline gives CDR1 MNHEY, CDR2 SVGEGT. CDR3 in amino acids: CASSSGGYSSYNEQFF. The CDR3 DNA sequence: TGTGCCAGCAGTTCTGGCGGCTACAGCTCCTACAATGAGCAGTTCTTC.

This clonotype was seen a handful of times. The rearrangement links TRBV28 to TRBJ1-6; tentative D call: TRBD1 (6 bases). Germline-derived CDR1 and CDR2 are MDHEN and SYDVKM. The CDR3 runs to 14 residues. V was pared by 7 bases and J by 8 bases, with 15 bases between. Written as DNA, the CDR3 is TGTGCCAGCACCTCGCCAGGGGAGGATTCACCCCTCCACTTT. It is translated as CASTSPGEDSPLHF.

The CDR3 DNA reads as TGTGCCAGCAGCCTGCGGACTAGCGGGATAACCGGGGAGCTGTTTTTT. Translating gives CASSLRTSGITGELFF. The V gene is TRBV5-4, the J gene TRBJ2-2, with 12 bases that match TRBD2. Trimming at V came to 4 bases and at J to 5 bases, leaving 6 bases not matched to a gene. The CDR3 length is 16 residues. The germline V gene has CDR1 SGHNT and CDR2 YYREEE (reference sequence).

This clonotype appeared a few times. A much larger clone differs from this one at a single base, so this may be a read error. The V gene is TRBV12-3 or TRBV12-4, the J gene TRBJ1-1, with D possibly being TRBD1 (5 bases). CDR3 size: 14 residues. The CDR3 sequence: CAGSFPGSGTEAFF. Here the CDR3 DNA reads TGTGCCGGCAGTTTTCCAGGGTCGGGCACTGAAGCTTTCTTT.

In this sample, this clonotype turned up many times. The chain recombines TRBV20-1 with TRBJ1-2; no clear D. Between the trimmed V and J ends, which lost 1 base and 4 bases, there was a span of 10 bases. Germline-derived CDR1 and CDR2 are DFQATT and SNEGSKA (reference sequence). There are 13 residues in the CDR3. CDR3 nucleotides: TGCAGTGCTAGAGTGTTGGAAACCTATGGCTACACCTTC. It translates to CSARVLETYGYTF.

In its sample, this clonotype was seen many times. The chain combines TRBV6-1 with TRBJ2-7; 10 positions match TRBD1. J gave up 4 bases and V 5 bases, and 8 bases lay outside the gene matches. The CDR3 consists of 15 residues. Germline V gives CDR1 MNHNS, CDR2 SASEGT. CDR3 in amino acids: CASSKPGQGLYEQYF. The CDR3 DNA reads TGTGCCAGCAGTAAGCCGGGACAGGGGCTGTACGAGCAGTACTTC.

This sequence joins TRBV20-1 and TRBJ2-2; 10 nucleotides agree with TRBD2. This CDR3 has 14 residues. Germline V gene data show CDR1 as DFQATT and CDR2 as SNEGSKA (reference sequence). Trimming took 2 bases from V and 10 from J; bases not matched to a gene: 7. In nucleotides, the CDR3 is TGCAGTGCTAGAACTCCTAGCGGGAGTGAGGAGCTGTTTTTT. It codes for CSARTPSGSEELFF.

This clonotype came up a few times. This chain connects TRBV19 to TRBJ2-7, with a possible D match to TRBD2 (5 bases). V was pared by 6 bases and J by 6 bases, with 9 bases between. The germline CDR1 and CDR2 sequences are LNHDA and SQIVND (reference sequence). The CDR3 length is 11 residues. CDR3 sequence (DNA): TGTGCCAGTAGGGAGGCGGGCGAGCAGTACTTC. Its translation is CASREAGEQYF.